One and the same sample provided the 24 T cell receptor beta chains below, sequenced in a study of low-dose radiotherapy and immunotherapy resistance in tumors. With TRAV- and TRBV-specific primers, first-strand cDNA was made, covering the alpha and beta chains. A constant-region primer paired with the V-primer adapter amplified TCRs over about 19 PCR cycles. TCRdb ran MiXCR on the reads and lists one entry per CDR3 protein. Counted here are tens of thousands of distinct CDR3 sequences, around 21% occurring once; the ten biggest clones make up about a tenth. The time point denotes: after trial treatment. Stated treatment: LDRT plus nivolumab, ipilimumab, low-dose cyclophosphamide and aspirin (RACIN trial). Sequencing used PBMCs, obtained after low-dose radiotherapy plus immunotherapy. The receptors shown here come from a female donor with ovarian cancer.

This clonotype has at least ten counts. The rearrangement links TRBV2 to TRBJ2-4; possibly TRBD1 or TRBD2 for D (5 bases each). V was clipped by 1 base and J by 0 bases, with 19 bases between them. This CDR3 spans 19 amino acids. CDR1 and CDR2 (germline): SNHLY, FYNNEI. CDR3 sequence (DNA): TGTGCCAGCAGTGAAGGCAGGAGGATAGGGACCGTAGCCAAAAACATTCAGTACTTC. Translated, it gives CASSEGRRIGTVAKNIQYF.

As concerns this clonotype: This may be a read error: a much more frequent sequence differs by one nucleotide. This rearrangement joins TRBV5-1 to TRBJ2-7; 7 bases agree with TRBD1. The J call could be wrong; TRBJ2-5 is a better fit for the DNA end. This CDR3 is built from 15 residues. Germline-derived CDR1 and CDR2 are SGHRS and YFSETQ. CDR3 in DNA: TGCGCCAGCAGTAGCTGGGACAGCTTCCAAGAGACCCAGTACTTC. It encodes CASSSWDSFQETQYF.

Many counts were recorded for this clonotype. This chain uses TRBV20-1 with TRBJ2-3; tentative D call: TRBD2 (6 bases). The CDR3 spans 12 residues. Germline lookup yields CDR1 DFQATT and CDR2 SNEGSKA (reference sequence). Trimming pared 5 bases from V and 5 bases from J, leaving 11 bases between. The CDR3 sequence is CSAGTSKDTQYF. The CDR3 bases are TGCAGTGCTGGGACTTCCAAAGATACGCAGTATTTT.

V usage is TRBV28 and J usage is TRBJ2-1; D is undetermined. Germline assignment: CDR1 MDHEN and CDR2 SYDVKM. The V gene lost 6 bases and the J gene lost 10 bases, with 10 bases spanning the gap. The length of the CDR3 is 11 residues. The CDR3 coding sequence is TGTGCCAGCAGCCTATTCAGGGAGCAGTTCTTC. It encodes CASSLFREQFF.

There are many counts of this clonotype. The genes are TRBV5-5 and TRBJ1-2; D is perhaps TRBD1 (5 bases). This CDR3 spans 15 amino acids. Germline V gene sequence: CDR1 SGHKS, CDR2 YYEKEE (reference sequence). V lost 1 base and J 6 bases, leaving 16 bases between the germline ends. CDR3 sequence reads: CASSLIRGGGDGYTF. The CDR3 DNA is TGTGCCAGCAGCTTGATTCGGGGTGGGGGAGATGGCTACACCTTC. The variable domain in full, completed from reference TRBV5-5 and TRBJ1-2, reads DAGVTQSPTHLIKTRGQQVTLRCSPISGHKSVSWYQQVLGQGPQFIFQYYEKEERGRGNFPDRFSARQFPNYSSELNVNALLLGDSALYLCASSLIRGGGDGYTFGSGTRLTVV.

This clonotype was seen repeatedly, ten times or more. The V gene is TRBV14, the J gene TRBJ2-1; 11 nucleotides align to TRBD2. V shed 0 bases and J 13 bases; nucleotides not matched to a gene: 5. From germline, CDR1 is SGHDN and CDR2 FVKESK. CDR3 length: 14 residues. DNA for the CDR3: TGTGCCAGCAGCCAAGATCGGGGACTAGCGGACCAGTTCTTC. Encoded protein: CASSQDRGLADQFF.

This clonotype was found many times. The DNA for the CDR3 is TGCGCCAGCAGCGAGTTACAGGGGAACTCCTACGAGCAGTACTTC. This codes for CASSELQGNSYEQYF. This chain joins TRBV5-1 and TRBJ2-7, with 7 bases lining up with TRBD1. Looked up from germline, CDR1 is SGHRS and CDR2 is YFSETQ. Trimming cost V 4 bases and J 0 bases; bases outside gene matches: 7. CDR3 length: 15 amino acids.

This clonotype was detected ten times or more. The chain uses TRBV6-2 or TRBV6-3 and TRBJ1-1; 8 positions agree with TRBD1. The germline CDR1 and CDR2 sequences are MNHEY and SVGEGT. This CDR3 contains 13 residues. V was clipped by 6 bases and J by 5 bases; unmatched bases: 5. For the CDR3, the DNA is TGTGCCAGCAGCAGGGGGCGCGGAACTGAAGCTTTCTTT. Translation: CASSRGRGTEAFF.

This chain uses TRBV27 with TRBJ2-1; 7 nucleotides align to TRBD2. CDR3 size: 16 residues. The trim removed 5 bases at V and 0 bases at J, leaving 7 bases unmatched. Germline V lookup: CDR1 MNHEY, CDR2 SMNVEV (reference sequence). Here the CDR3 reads CASSRTGTNSYNEQFF. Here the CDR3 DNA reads TGTGCCAGCAGTAGAACCGGGACTAACTCCTACAATGAGCAGTTCTTC.

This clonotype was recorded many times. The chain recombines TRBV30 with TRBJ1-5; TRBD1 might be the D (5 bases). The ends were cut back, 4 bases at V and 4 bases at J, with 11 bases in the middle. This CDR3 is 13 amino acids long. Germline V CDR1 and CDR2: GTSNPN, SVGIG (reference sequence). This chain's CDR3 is CAWTVGGNQPQHF. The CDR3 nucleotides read TGTGCCTGGACCGTGGGGGGGAATCAGCCCCAGCATTTT.

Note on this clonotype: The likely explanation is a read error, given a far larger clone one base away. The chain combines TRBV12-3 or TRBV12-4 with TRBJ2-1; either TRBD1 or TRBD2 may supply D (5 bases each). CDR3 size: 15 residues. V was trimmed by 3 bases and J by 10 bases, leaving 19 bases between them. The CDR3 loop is CASSLSRDPSYEQFF. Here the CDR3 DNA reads TGTGCCAGCAGTTTGAGCCGGGACCCTTCCTACGAGCAGTTCTTC.

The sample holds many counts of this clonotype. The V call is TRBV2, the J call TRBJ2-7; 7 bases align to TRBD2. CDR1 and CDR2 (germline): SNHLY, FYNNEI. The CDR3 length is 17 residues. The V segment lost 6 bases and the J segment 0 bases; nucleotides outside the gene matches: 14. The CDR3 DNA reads TGTGCCAGCAGCCCCACCCCGGGGCTAGCGGCCTCCTACGAGCAGTACTTC. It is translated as CASSPTPGLAASYEQYF.

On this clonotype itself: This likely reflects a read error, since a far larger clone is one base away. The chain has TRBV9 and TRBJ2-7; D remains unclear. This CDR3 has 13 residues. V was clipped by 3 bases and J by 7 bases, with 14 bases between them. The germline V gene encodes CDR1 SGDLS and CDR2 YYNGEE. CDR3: CASSEHTYNEQYF. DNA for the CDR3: TGTGCCAGCAGCGAGCACACCTACAATGAGCAGTACTTC.

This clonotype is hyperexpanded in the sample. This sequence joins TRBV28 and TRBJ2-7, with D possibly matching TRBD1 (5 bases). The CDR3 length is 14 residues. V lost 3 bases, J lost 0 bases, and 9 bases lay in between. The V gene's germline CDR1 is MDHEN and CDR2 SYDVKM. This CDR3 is CASSFVDISYEQYF. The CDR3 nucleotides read TGTGCCAGCAGTTTCGTGGACATCTCCTACGAGCAGTACTTC. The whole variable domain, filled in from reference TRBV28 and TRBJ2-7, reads DVKVTQSSRYLVKRTGEKVFLECVQDMDHENMFWYRQDPGLGLRLIYFSYDVKMKEKGDIPEGYSVSREKKERFSLILESASTNQTSMYLCASSFVDISYEQYFGPGTRLTVT.

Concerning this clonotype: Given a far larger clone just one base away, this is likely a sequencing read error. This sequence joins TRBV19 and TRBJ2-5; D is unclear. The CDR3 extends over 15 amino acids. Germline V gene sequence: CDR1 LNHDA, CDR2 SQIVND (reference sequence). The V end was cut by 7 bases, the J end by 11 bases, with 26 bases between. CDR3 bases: TGTGCCAGTAACCCTGGGCGACTGTCCTACAATGAGCAGTACTTC. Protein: CASNPGRLSYNEQYF.

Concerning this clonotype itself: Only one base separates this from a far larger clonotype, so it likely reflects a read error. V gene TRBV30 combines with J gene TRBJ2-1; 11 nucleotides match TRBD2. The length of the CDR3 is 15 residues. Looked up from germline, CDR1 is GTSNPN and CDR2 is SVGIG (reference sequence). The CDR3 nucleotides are TGTGCCAGCAGTTTTAGCGGGGGGGCGTACAATGAGCTGTTCTTC. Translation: CASSFSGGAYNELFF.

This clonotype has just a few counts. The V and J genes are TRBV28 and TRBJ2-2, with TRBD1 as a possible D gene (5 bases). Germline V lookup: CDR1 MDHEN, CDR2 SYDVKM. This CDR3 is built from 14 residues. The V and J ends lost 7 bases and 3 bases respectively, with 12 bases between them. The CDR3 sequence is CASKGPRDTGELFF. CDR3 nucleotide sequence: TGTGCCAGCAAGGGGCCTAGAGACACCGGGGAGCTGTTTTTT.

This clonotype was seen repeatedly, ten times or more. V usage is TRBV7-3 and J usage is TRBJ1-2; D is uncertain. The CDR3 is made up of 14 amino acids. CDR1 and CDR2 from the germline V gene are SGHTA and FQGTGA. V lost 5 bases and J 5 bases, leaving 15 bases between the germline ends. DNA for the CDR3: TGTGCCAGCAGCCCCCGGGCAGGCGGGTATGGCTACACCTTC. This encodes CASSPRAGGYGYTF. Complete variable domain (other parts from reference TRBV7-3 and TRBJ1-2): GAGVSQTPSNKVTEKGKYVELRCDPISGHTALYWYRQSLGQGPEFLIYFQGTGAADDSGLPNDRFFAVRPEGSVSTLKIQRTERGDSAVYLCASSPRAGGYGYTFGSGTRLTVV.

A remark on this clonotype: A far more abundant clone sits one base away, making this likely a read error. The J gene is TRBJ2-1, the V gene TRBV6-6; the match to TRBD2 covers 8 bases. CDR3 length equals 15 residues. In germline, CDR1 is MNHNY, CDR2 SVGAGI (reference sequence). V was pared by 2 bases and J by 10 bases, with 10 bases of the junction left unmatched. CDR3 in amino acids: CASSYGTREAYEQFF. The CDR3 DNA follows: TGTGCCAGCAGTTACGGAACGCGGGAGGCCTACGAGCAGTTCTTC.

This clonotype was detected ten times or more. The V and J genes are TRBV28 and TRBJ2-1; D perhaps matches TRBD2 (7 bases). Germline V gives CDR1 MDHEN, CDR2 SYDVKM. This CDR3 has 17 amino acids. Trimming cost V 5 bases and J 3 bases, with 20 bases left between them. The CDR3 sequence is CASSESFGGGLYNEQFF. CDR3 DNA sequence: TGTGCCAGCAGTGAGTCGTTTGGGGGGGGGCTCTACAATGAGCAGTTCTTC.

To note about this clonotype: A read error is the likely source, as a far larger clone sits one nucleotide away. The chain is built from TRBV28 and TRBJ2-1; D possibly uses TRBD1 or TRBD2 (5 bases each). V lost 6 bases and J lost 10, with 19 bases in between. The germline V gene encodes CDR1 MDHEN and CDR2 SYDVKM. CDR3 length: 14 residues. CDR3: CASSRSGALYEQFF. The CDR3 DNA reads TGTGCCAGCAGCCGGTCCGGGGCCCTCTACGAGCAGTTCTTC.

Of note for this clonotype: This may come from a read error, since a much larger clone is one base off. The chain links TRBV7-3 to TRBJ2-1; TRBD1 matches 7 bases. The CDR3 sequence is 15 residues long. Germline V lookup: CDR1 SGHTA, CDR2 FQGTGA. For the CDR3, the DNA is TGTGCCAGCAGCCATATGGGACAGTTTTACAATAAGCAGTTCTTC. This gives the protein CASSHMGQFYNKQFF.

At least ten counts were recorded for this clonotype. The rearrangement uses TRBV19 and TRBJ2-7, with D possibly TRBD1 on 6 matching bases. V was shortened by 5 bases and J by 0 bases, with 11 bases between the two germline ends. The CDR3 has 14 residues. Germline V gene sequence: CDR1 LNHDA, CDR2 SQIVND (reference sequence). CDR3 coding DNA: TGTGCCAGTAGTCGACAGGTCAGCTCCTACGAGCAGTACTTC. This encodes CASSRQVSSYEQYF.

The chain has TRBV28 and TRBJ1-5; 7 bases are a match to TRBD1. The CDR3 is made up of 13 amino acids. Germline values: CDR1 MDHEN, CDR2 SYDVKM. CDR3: CGTGDPSNQPQHF. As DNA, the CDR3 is TGTGGTACAGGGGATCCCTCCAATCAGCCCCAGCATTTT.